This TCR beta chain was profiled in a study of cytomegalovirus exposure and HLA in healthy donors. V trimming: 3 bases; J trimming: 2 bases; junction bases outside the gene matches: 13. CDR1 and CDR2 (germline): SGHDT, YYEEEE. The CDR3 length is 17 residues. This table comes from immunoSEQ multiplex PCR, and its TCRdb copy is limited to in-frame clones, with some not included. The sample yields approximately 81,000 clones, about 92% seen once. This clonotype was obtained from a man between 18 and 35 years old in good health and CMV-seronegative. Sequenced: PBMCs. J is TRBJ1-1 and V is TRBV5-6; TRBD1 aligns across 7 bases. The chain's CDR3 is CASSSQGPVHQNTEAFF. The CDR3 region has the DNA TGTGCCAGCAGCTCACAGGGGCCTGTCCACCAAAACACTGAAGCTTTCTTT.